This TCR beta chain derives from a study of CD8+ T cells in alopecia areata. Treatment of the sample: oral pan-JAK inhibitor, 5-10 mg twice daily. Sorting from PBMCs produced CD4+ and CD8+ T cells. General study results and limits: Both scalp clonality and the expanded CD8+ clones among the top 100 showed a significant decrease with tofacitinib.

A remark on this clone: Its specificity is unknown.

It was cDNA, reverse transcribed from extracted RNA, that served as the sequencing template. The assay was immunoSEQ multiplex PCR, and TCRdb's table has in-frame clones only and misses some. Of about 140,000 clones listed, roughly nine tenths were seen once; the top ten hold roughly 13%. The source of this sequence is a human donor with alopecia areata. The sequenced sample was CD8+ T cells sorted from blood, obtained at week 4, from a patient treated with tofacitinib.

The CDR3 nucleotides are TGTGCCAGCAGTGGACCAGACGTGAAGGAGACCCAGTACTTC. As protein: CASSGPDVKETQYF. The J gene is TRBJ2-5, the V gene TRBV2; unclear D gene. V lost 4 bases to trimming and J lost 5 bases, with 14 bases between them. The CDR3 runs 14 residues. CDR1 is SNHLY, CDR2 FYNNEI, per germline.